The 29 T cell receptor beta chains reported below all come from one sample, sequenced in a study of CD8+CD57+ T cells in acquired aplastic anemia (dated by TCRdb to the late 2010s). Reads for this sample came from an Illumina HiSeq 2000. TCR beta VDJ combination and CDR3 sequence profiling used genomic DNA as the template. The public sequencing data were trimmed at Q25 with fastp and processed into clonotypes with MiXCR by TCRdb, which kept only in-frame beta chains. Merged by CDR3 protein, the rows form single entries marked with the most common genes and DNA. The sample yields 100,000 to 150,000 distinct CDR3 sequences; about 40% were counted once. Of the sample, 2% to 3% is held by the ten largest clones. Patients chosen for sequencing had shown expansion of CD8+CD57+ cells by flow cytometry. Sequencing was done on a sample of sorted CD4+, CD8+, or CD8+CD57+ T cells (not recorded which) from PBMCs. The receptors were sampled from a human donor with aplastic anemia.

This clonotype was observed many times. This CDR3 is CSAPRSSWGYGYTF. CDR3 nucleotide sequence: TGCAGTGCTCCCCGGTCCTCCTGGGGCTATGGCTACACCTTC. V is TRBV20-1 and J is TRBJ1-2; the D is unclear. CDR1 and CDR2 (germline): DFQATT, SNEGSKA (reference sequence). V lost 5 bases to trimming and J lost 4 bases, with 17 bases between them. CDR3 length equals 14 residues.

Comment on this clonotype: One base away lies a much larger clone, so this may be a sequencing read error. V gene TRBV4-1 combines with J gene TRBJ2-7; D call uncertain. V was shortened by 0 bases and J by 2 bases, with 11 bases between the two germline ends. This CDR3 region has 15 residues. Looked up from germline, CDR1 is MGHRA and CDR2 is YSYEKL. The CDR3 bases are TGCGCCAGCAGCCAAGATCAGGCAGTCCCCTACGAGCAGTACTTC. It specifies CASSQDQAVPYEQYF.

The CDR3 DNA sequence: TGTGCCAGCAGCTCCCAGGGAGGGGGCTTGGGGCCCCAGCATTTT. Protein product: CASSSQGGGLGPQHF. This sequence joins TRBV7-6 and TRBJ1-5; TRBD1 aligns across 7 bases. J lost 9 bases, V lost 4 bases, and 12 bases had no gene match. CDR3 size: 15 residues. Germline CDR1 SGHVS, CDR2 FNYEAQ.

This clonotype was observed at least ten times. The V and J genes are TRBV5-5 and TRBJ1-5; D gene unclear. Germline CDR1 reads SGHKS; CDR2 reads YYEKEE (reference sequence). V was cut by 4 bases and J by 10 bases, with 15 bases left in between. The CDR3 loop spans 13 amino acids. The CDR3 DNA sequence: TGTGCCAGCAGCCTCTTGCCCGTGGAACCCCAGCATTTT. It encodes CASSLLPVEPQHF.

This clonotype showed up many times. The chain links TRBV28 to TRBJ1-3, with TRBD1 matching 7 bases. Unmatched junction bases numbered 4, after V lost 6 bases and J lost 2 bases. Per the germline V gene, CDR1 is MDHEN and CDR2 is SYDVKM. The CDR3 runs to 14 residues. The CDR3 DNA sequence: TGTGCCAGCAGCCGGGGACAGCCTGGAAACACCATATATTTT. This translates into CASSRGQPGNTIYF.

A word on this clonotype: A much larger clone differs by one base, so this may be a read error. The chain couples TRBV4-2 to TRBJ1-2; D is perhaps TRBD1 (5 bases). The CDR3 is 14 residues long. Looked up from germline, CDR1 is LGHNA and CDR2 is YNFKEQ. CDR3 residues: CPSSQEVGAYGYTF. The CDR3 DNA reads as TGTCCCAGCAGCCAAGAGGTAGGGGCCTATGGCTACACCTTC.

The chain is built from TRBV19 and TRBJ2-5, with TRBD2 identical over 10 bases. After removal of 6 bases from V and 4 bases from J, the junction contained 8 bases not matched to a gene. The CDR3 covers 15 residues. Germline CDR1 is LNHDA and CDR2 is SQIVND (reference sequence). In DNA form, the CDR3 reads TGTGCCAGTAGATACAGCGGGGGGGCCGGAGAGACCCAGTACTTC. This codes for CASRYSGGAGETQYF.

This clonotype was seen a few times. CDR3: CATSSNLDRDYSPLHF. As DNA, the CDR3 is TGTGCCACCAGCAGTAACCTTGACAGGGATTATTCACCCCTCCACTTT. V and J are TRBV15 and TRBJ1-6, with TRBD1 identical over 7 bases. The germline gives CDR1 LNHNV, CDR2 YYDKDF (reference sequence). V lost 3 bases to trimming and J lost 8 bases; unmatched junction nucleotides: 10. CDR3 size: 16 residues.

This clonotype was detected only a few times. This chain connects TRBV28 to TRBJ2-7; 10 positions agree with TRBD1. CDR3 length: 16 residues. After removal of 2 bases from V and 6 bases from J, the junction contained 10 bases not matched to a gene. CDR1 is MDHEN and CDR2 is SYDVKM in the germline V gene. CDR3 sequence: CASSLMGQGPPSEQYF. DNA for the CDR3: TGTGCCAGCAGTTTAATGGGACAGGGGCCCCCGAGCGAGCAGTACTTC. Supplemented by reference TRBV28 and TRBJ2-7, the full variable domain reads DVKVTQSSRYLVKRTGEKVFLECVQDMDHENMFWYRQDPGLGLRLIYFSYDVKMKEKGDIPEGYSVSREKKERFSLILESASTNQTSMYLCASSLMGQGPPSEQYFGPGTRLTVT.

This clonotype was detected once. The junction differs from germline at one of its ends, possibly a read error. The J gene is TRBJ1-4, the V gene TRBV12-3 or TRBV12-4; D may be TRBD1 (5 bases). The CDR3 is 13 residues long. CDR3 nucleotide sequence: TGTACCAGCAGTTTCTCGACAGAAGAAAAACTGTTTTTT. It codes for CTSSFSTEEKLFF.

V gene TRBV18 combines with J gene TRBJ1-2; 10 bases are shared with TRBD1. Germline CDR1 reads KGHSH; CDR2 reads LQKENI. Germline trimming cut 3 bases from V and 7 bases from J; bases unmatched to any gene: 14. The CDR3 has 17 amino acids. In nucleotides, the CDR3 is TGTGCCAGCTCACCTACAGACAGGGGGCGCCTTGCTAGTGGCTACACCTTC. Amino acids: CASSPTDRGRLASGYTF.

Ten or more counts support this clonotype. The gene calls are TRBV10-2 and TRBJ2-7; D call uncertain. The V and J ends lost 3 bases and 3 bases respectively, with 6 bases between them. Per germline, CDR1 WSHSY and CDR2 SAAADI. The CDR3 loop spans 12 amino acids. The DNA for the CDR3 is TGCGCCAGCAGTGACGATCTCTACGAGCAGTACTTC. As protein: CASSDDLYEQYF.

A word on this clonotype: Since the CDR3 does not end with the conserved phenylalanine or tryptophan, this likely comes from a read error. Because the CDR3's place on the DNA is in doubt, the DNA is left out and the CDR3 is given as listed by TCRdb. The chain employs TRBV29-1 and TRBJ1-3. Germline loops: CDR1 SQVTM, CDR2 ANQGSEA. The CDR3 extends over 9 residues, inclusive of both ends. The CDR3 protein is CSVAKAPNT.

This clonotype was found many times. V and J are TRBV2 and TRBJ1-1, with D unclear. The germline gives CDR1 SNHLY, CDR2 FYNNEI. V lost 2 bases and J lost 4, with 11 bases in between. The length of the CDR3 is 14 residues. The CDR3 reads CASSERPAGTEAFF. For the CDR3, the DNA is TGTGCCAGCAGTGAACGGCCCGCAGGCACTGAAGCTTTCTTT.

In its sample, this clonotype was seen once. The chain has TRBV20-1 and TRBJ1-5; D is unresolved. Trimming cost V 0 bases and J 6 bases, with 15 bases left between them. Germline V gene sequence: CDR1 DFQATT, CDR2 SNEGSKA (reference sequence). This CDR3 is 15 amino acids long. CDR3 DNA sequence: TGCAGTGCTAGAGATTTGGAAATGGAAAGTCAGCCCCAGCATTTT. Protein product: CSARDLEMESQPQHF.

This clonotype has a count of ten or more. The CDR3 spells CSVRRDPVTEAFF. For the CDR3, the DNA is TGCAGCGTTCGCAGGGATCCCGTCACTGAAGCTTTCTTT. The chain combines TRBV29-1 with TRBJ1-1, with D tentatively TRBD1 (5 bases). This CDR3 is built from 13 residues. The germline V gene encodes CDR1 SQVTM and CDR2 ANQGSEA. V lost 5 bases to trimming and J lost 4 bases, with 14 bases between them.

This clonotype turned up a few times. This chain connects TRBV18 to TRBJ1-1; D is possibly TRBD1 (6 bases). V dropped 3 bases and J dropped 2 bases, with 10 bases sitting between them. The germline gives CDR1 KGHSH, CDR2 LQKENI. The CDR3 covers 14 residues. The CDR3 spells CASSPTGLNTEAFF. CDR3 DNA: TGTGCCAGCTCACCGACAGGCCTAAACACTGAAGCTTTCTTT.

This clonotype was recorded many times. The J gene is TRBJ2-7, the V gene TRBV28; D not certain. V lost 6 bases to trimming and J lost 0 bases, with 15 bases between them. The CDR3 spans 15 residues. Looked up from germline, CDR1 is MDHEN and CDR2 is SYDVKM. The CDR3 DNA follows: TGTGCCAGCAGCTTGTACGGCCAGAGCTCCTACGAGCAGTACGTC. Protein sequence: CASSLYGQSSYEQYV.

The V and J genes are TRBV11-1 and TRBJ2-3, with 10 positions matching TRBD1. The CDR3 has 15 amino acids. Per the germline V gene, CDR1 is SGHAT and CDR2 is FQDESV (reference sequence). Unmatched junction bases numbered 2, after V lost 4 bases and J lost 1 base. CDR3: CASSSGQGGTDTQYF. The CDR3 nucleotides are TGTGCCAGCAGCTCCGGACAGGGGGGCACAGATACGCAGTATTTT.

The chain uses TRBV6-1 and TRBJ2-2; D is unresolved. The CDR3 is 16 residues long. Between the trimmed V and J ends, which lost 2 bases and 4 bases, there was a span of 14 bases. The germline CDR1 and CDR2 sequences are MNHNS and SASEGT. In DNA form, the CDR3 reads TGTGCCAGCAGTGAAAGGGTAGGGCTGGCCACCGGGGAGCTGTTTTTT. Residues: CASSERVGLATGELFF.

Concerning this clonotype itself: Since the CDR3 does not end with the conserved phenylalanine or tryptophan, this likely comes from a read error. The chain has TRBV12-3 or TRBV12-4 and TRBJ2-5; 10 bases are shared with TRBD2. V gave up 4 bases and J gave up 3 bases; unmatched junction bases: 5. This CDR3 contains 15 residues. CDR3 nucleotides: TGTGCCAGCAGTTGGGAACTAGCGGGGAAAGAGACCCAGTACCTC. Protein sequence: CASSWELAGKETQYL.

J is TRBJ1-2 and V is TRBV2; a possible D gene is TRBD1 (5 bases). From germline, CDR1 is SNHLY and CDR2 FYNNEI. Trimming took 8 bases from V and 3 from J, leaving 13 bases between them. The CDR3 contains 13 residues. CDR3 sequence: CASGNGADYGYTF. In DNA, the CDR3 is TGTGCCAGCGGGAACGGGGCAGACTATGGCTACACCTTC.

There are a few counts of this clonotype. This sequence joins TRBV10-1 and TRBJ1-5; D remains ambiguous. Germline V CDR1 and CDR2: WNHNN, SYGVQD (reference sequence). This CDR3 has 13 residues. V lost 3 bases and J 3 bases, leaving 6 bases between the germline ends. The CDR3, as DNA: TGCGCCAGCAGTGAAAGGGTCAATCAGCCCCAGCATTTT. It yields the protein CASSERVNQPQHF.

In its sample, this clonotype was seen many times. The genes are TRBV20-1 and TRBJ1-2, with 8 positions matching TRBD1. V was clipped by 4 bases and J by 1 base; unmatched bases: 11. Germline CDR1 DFQATT, CDR2 SNEGSKA (reference sequence). The CDR3 covers 16 residues. As DNA, the CDR3 is TGCAGTGCTAAGCCTTCCGGGACAGGATTTAACTATGGCTACACCTTC. It codes for CSAKPSGTGFNYGYTF.

Notes on this clonotype: Compared with germline, one end of the junction differs, possibly owing to a read error. The chain combines TRBV20-1 with TRBJ2-7; TRBD2 matches at 8 bases. The germline V gene encodes CDR1 DFQATT and CDR2 SNEGSKA (reference sequence). CDR3 length equals 13 residues. The CDR3 here is CSTERGQTYERYF. The CDR3 nucleotides read TGCAGTACGGAGCGGGGGCAAACCTACGAGCGGTACTTC.

This clonotype was seen repeatedly, ten times or more. The chain combines TRBV10-3 with TRBJ2-1; D tentatively reads TRBD1 or TRBD2 (6 bases each). The CDR3 runs 12 residues. V was clipped by 7 bases and J by 7 bases, with 11 bases between them. Germline CDR1 and CDR2: ENHRY and SYGVKD. The CDR3 loop is CAITGAGNEQFF. The CDR3 region has the DNA TGTGCCATCACAGGGGCGGGGAATGAGCAGTTCTTC.

Remarks on this clonotype: Lacking the conserved final phenylalanine or tryptophan, this CDR3 likely reflects a read error. The DNA is omitted, as the CDR3 cannot be located on it reliably, and the CDR3 follows TCRdb's listing. The rearrangement links TRBV4-3 to TRBJ2-7; the DNA was not used to check the table's D call, TRBD1. The CDR3 spans 8 amino acids, including both terminal residues. The germline V gene has CDR1 LGHNA and CDR2 YSLEER. CDR3 region: CASSQDGG.

This clonotype was counted ten times or more. The chain links TRBV12-3 or TRBV12-4 to TRBJ1-5; D unclear. Between the trimmed V and J ends, which lost 3 bases and 0 bases, there was a span of 3 bases. The CDR3 is 13 residues long. CDR3 bases: TGTGCCAGCAGTTTTACTAGCAATCAGCCCCAGCATTTT. This gives the protein CASSFTSNQPQHF.

J is TRBJ2-3 and V is TRBV7-2, with 7 bases lining up with TRBD2. The V and J ends lost 2 bases and 6 bases, in that order; junction bases with no gene match: 8. The germline gives CDR1 SGHTA, CDR2 FQGNSA. This CDR3 has 15 amino acids. CDR3 nucleotide sequence: TGTGCCAGCAGCTTAACGCCGGGGGGAATGGATACGCAGTATTTT. This codes for CASSLTPGGMDTQYF. Full variable domain (remainder filled in from reference TRBV7-2 and TRBJ2-3): GAGVSQSPSNKVTEKGKDVELRCDPISGHTALYWYRQSLGQGLEFLIYFQGNSAPDKSGLPSDRFSAERTGGSVSTLTIQRTQQEDSAVYLCASSLTPGGMDTQYFGPGTRLTVL.